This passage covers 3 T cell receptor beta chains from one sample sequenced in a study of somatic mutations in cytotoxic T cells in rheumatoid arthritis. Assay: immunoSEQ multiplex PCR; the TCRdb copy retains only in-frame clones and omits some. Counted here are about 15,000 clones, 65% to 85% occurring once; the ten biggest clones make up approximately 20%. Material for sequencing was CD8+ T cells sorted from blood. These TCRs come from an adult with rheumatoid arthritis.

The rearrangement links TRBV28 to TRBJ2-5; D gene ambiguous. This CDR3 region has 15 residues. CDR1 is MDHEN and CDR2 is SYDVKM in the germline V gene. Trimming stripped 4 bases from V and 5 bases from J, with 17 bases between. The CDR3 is CASSWEMRTLETQYF. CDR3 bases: TGTGCCAGCAGTTGGGAAATGAGAACATTGGAGACCCAGTACTTC.

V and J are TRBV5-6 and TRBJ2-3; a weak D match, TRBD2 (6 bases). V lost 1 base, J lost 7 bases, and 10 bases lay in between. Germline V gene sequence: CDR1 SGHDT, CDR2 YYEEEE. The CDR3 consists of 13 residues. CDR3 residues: CASSLNRGNTQYF. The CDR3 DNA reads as TGTGCCAGCAGCTTGAATCGGGGGAATACGCAGTATTTT.

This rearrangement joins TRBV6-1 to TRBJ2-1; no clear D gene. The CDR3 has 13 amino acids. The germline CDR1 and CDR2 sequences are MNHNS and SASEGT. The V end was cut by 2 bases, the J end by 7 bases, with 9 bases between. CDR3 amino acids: CASSEWLLNEQFF. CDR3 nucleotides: TGTGCCAGCAGTGAATGGCTACTAAATGAGCAGTTCTTC.